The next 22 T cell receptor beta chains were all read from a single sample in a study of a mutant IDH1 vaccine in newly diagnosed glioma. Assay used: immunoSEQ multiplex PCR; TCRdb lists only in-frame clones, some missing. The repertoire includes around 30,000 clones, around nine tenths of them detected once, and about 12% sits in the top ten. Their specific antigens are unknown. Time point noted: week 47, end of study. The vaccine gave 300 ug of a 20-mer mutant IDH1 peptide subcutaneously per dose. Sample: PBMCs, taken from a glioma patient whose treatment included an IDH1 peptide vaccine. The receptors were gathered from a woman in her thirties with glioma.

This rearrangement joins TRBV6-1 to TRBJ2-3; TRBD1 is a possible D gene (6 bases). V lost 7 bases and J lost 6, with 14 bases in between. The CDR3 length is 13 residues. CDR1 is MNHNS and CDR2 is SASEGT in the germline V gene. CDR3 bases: TGTGCCAGCACGGTGGGGGCCGGCGATACGCAGTATTTT. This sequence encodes CASTVGAGDTQYF.

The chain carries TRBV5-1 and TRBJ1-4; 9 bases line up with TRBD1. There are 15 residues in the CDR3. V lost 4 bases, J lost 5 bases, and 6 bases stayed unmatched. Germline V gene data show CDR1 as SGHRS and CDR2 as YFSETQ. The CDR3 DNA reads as TGCGCCAGCAGCCTGGGGGACAGGGAGAATGAAAAACTGTTTTTT. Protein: CASSLGDRENEKLFF.

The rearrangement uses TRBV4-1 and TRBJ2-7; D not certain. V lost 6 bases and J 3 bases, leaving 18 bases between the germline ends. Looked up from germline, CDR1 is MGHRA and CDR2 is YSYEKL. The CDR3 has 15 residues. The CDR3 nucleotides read TGCGCCAGCAGACCCACGTCGGGTGGGCGCTACGAGCAGTACTTC. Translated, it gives CASRPTSGGRYEQYF.

CDR3 sequence reads: CASSLGGSGQPQHF. CDR3 nucleotides: TGTGCCAGCAGTTTAGGAGGGTCGGGTCAGCCCCAGCATTTT. This chain connects TRBV27 to TRBJ1-5, with unresolved D. CDR3 length: 14 amino acids. The germline gives CDR1 MNHEY, CDR2 SMNVEV (reference sequence). V was trimmed by 2 bases and J by 6 bases, leaving 11 bases between them.

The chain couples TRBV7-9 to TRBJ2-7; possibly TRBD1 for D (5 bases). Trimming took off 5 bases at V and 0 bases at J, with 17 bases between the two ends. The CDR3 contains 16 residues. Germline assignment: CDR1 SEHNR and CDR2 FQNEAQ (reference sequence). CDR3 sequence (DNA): TGTGCCAGCAGCCCCGGGCAGGGAAGCGTCTCCTACGAGCAGTACTTC. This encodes CASSPGQGSVSYEQYF.

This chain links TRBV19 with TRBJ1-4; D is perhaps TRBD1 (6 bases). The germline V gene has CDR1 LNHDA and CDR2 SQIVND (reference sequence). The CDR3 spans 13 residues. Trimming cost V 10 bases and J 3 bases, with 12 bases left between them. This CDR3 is CATNRVSNEKLFF. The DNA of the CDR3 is TGTGCCACCAACAGGGTGTCTAATGAAAAACTGTTTTTT. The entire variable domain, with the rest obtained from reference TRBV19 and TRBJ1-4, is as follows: DGGITQSPKYLFRKEGQNVTLSCEQNLNHDAMYWYRQDPGQGLRLIYYSQIVNDFQKGDIAEGYSVSREKKESFPLTVTSAQKNPTAFYLCATNRVSNEKLFFGSGTQLSVL.

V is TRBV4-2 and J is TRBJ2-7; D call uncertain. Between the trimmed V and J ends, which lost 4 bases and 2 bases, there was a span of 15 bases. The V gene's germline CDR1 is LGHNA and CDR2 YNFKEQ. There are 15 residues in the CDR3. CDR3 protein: CASSLAVDHAYEQYF. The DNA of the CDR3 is TGTGCCAGCAGCCTGGCCGTTGACCATGCCTACGAGCAGTACTTC.

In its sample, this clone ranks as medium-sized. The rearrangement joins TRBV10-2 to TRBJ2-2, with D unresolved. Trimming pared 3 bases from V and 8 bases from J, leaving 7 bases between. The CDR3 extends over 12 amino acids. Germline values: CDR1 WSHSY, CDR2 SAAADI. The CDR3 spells CASSDLGGELFF. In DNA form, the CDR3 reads TGCGCCAGCAGTGATCTAGGGGGGGAGCTGTTTTTT.

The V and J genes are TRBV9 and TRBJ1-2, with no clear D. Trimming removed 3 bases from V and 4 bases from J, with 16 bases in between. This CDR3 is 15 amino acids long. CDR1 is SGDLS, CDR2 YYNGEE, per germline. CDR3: CASSAASVPSYGYTF. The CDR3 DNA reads TGTGCCAGCAGCGCCGCCTCCGTCCCCTCCTATGGCTACACCTTC.

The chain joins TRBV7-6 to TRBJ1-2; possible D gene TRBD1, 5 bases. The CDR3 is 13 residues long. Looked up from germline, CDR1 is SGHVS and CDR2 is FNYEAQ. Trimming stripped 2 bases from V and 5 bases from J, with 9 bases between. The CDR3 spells CASSLSGWYGYTF. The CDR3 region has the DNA TGTGCCAGCAGCTTATCAGGGTGGTATGGCTACACCTTC.

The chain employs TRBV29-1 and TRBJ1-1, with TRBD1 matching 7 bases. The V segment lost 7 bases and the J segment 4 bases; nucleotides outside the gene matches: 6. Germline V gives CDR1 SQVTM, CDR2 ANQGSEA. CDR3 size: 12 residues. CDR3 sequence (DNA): TGCAGCGCTCACAGGGGTGGCACTGAAGCTTTCTTT. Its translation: CSAHRGGTEAFF.

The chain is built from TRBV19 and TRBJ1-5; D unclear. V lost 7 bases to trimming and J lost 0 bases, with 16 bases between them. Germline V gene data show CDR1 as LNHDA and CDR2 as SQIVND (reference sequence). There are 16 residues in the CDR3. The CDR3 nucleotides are TGTGCCAGTAACCCGCCTGGAGGTTATAGCAATCAGCCCCAGCATTTT. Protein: CASNPPGGYSNQPQHF.

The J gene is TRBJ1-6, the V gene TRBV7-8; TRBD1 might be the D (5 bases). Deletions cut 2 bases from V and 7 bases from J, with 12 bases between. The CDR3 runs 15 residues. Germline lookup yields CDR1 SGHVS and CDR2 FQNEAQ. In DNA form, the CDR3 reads TGTGCCAGCAGCTTAATCAGGGAGGAGAATTCACCCCTCCACTTT. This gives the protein CASSLIREENSPLHF.

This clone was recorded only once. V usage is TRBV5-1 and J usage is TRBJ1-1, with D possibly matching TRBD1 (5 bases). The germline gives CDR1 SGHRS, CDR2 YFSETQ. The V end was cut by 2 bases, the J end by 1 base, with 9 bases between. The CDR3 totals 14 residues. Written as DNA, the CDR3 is TGCGCCAGCAGCTTATCAGGGCAGAACACTGAAGCTTTCTTT. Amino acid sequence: CASSLSGQNTEAFF.

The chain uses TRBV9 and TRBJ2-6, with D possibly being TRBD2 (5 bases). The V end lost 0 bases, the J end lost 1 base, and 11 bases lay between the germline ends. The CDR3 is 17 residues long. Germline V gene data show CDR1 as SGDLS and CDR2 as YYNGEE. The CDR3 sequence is CASSVEGGGSGANVLTF. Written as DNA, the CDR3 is TGTGCCAGCAGCGTAGAGGGTGGCGGGTCTGGGGCCAACGTCCTGACTTTC.

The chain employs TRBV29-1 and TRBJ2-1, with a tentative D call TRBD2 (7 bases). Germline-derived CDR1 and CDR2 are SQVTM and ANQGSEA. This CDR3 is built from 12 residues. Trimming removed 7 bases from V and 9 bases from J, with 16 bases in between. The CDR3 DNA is TGCAGCGCCGAGGGGGGGGCGGTTGAGCAGTTCTTC. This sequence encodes CSAEGGAVEQFF.

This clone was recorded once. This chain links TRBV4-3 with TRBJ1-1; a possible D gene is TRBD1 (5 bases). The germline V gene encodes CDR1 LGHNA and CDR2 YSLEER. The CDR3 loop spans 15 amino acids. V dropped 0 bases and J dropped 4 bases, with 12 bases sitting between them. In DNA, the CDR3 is TGCGCCAGCAGCCAAGATCCCCCAGGGATCACTGAAGCTTTCTTT. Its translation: CASSQDPPGITEAFF.

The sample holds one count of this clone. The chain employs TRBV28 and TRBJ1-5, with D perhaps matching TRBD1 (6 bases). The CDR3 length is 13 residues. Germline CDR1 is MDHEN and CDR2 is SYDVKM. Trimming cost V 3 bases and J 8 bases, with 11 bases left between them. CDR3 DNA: TGTGCCAGCAGTTTGGGGGCCTGGGAGCCCCAGCATTTT. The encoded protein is CASSLGAWEPQHF.

The CDR3 reads CASSYARRGGRDEQYF. The CDR3 nucleotides read TGTGCCAGCAGTTACGCCCGCCGGGGGGGCCGGGACGAGCAGTACTTC. This chain links TRBV6-6 with TRBJ2-7, with 8 bases identical to TRBD2. J gave up 5 bases and V 2 bases, and 11 bases lay outside the gene matches. CDR3 length: 16 amino acids. The germline V gene has CDR1 MNHNY and CDR2 SVGAGI (reference sequence).

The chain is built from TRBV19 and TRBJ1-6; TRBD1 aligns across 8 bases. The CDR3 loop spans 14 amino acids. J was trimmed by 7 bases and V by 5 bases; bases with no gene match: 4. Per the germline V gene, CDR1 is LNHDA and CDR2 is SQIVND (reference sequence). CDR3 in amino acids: CASSSTGGNSPLHF. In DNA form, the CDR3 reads TGTGCCAGTAGTTCTACAGGGGGGAATTCACCCCTCCACTTT.

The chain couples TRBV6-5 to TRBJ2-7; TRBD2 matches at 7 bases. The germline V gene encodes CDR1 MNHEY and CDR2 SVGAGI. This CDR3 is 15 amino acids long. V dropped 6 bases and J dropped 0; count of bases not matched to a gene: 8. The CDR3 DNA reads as TGTGCCAGCAGAGCCGGGGGGAGGAGCTCCTACGAGCAGTACTTC. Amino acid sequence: CASRAGGRSSYEQYF.

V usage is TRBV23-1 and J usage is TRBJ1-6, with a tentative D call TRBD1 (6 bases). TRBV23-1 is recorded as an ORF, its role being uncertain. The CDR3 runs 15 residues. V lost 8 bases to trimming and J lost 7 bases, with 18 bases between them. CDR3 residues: CASEGGDTVNSPLHF. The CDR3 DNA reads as TGCGCCAGCGAGGGTGGGGACACCGTAAATTCACCCCTCCACTTT.